This T cell receptor (beta chain) was identified in a study of shared clonotypes between healthy human individuals. TCRdb's table, derived via immunoSEQ multiplex PCR, lists solely in-frame clones and lacks some. The sample holds under 1,900,000 clones; around 98.5% are singletons and the top ten take about 0.35%. This CDR3 has 12 amino acids. Germline CDR1 and CDR2: ENHRY and SYGVKD. Between the trimmed V and J ends, which lost 8 bases and 7 bases, there was a span of 13 bases. For this clone: Antigen: not known.

Overall study findings and caveats: In having few donors, the study represented limited genetic and exposure-history diversity.

The receptor was isolated from a man aged 25 to 45 in good health. The specimen was naive CD4+ T cells sorted from blood. Subset given: CD45RA+ positively selected. This chain links TRBV10-3 with TRBJ2-3; D is uncertain. This CDR3 is CAILSETYTQYF. The CDR3 nucleotides are TGTGCCATCTTGAGCGAGACCTATACGCAGTATTTT.